This T cell receptor beta chain was sequenced in a study of radiotherapy plus CTLA-4 blockade in lung cancer. Study-level background: Objective responses arose in 18% of patients, and approximately 30% experienced disease control. Study results and caveats: Once radiotherapy plus ipilimumab had been given, TCR clones derived from tumor expanded in blood.

This table comes from immunoSEQ multiplex PCR, and its TCRdb copy is limited to in-frame clones, with some not included. Altogether over 75,000 clones are present, around 82% being singletons, with the ten largest covering roughly 0.85%. Germline lookup yields CDR1 MNHEY and CDR2 SMNVEV (reference sequence). The V end lost 5 bases, the J end lost 0 bases, and 19 bases lay between the germline ends. The CDR3 has 17 residues. Comments on this clone: Its antigen remains unknown.

The rearrangement uses TRBV27 and TRBJ1-2, with D possibly TRBD1 on 6 matching bases. The sequence came from a human donor with non-small cell lung cancer who had stable disease on radiotherapy plus ipilimumab. The starting material was peripheral blood, obtained from a patient treated with radiotherapy plus ipilimumab. The CDR3: CASSPTRGRIANYGYTF. The CDR3 DNA sequence: TGTGCCAGCAGTCCAACCAGGGGACGGATAGCTAACTATGGCTACACCTTC.